This TCR beta chain was captured by sequencing in a study of identical twins. This clonotype was detected a few times. Its cognate antigen is unknown. The study, taken as a whole, reports: Models underestimated out-of-frame TCR alpha sharing in monozygotic twins. Cross-sectional statistical analysis, not tracking of the same donors, underpinned the conclusions.

TCRdb re-analysed the 5' RACE reads in MiXCR, keeping a single row per CDR3 protein. The table shows hundreds of thousands of distinct CDR3 sequences, with approximately 13% occurring only once. Donors were all healthy Caucasians. The CDR3 is 15 residues long. V lost 3 bases and J lost 4; bases outside the gene matches: 5. Germline CDR1 reads MNHEY; CDR2 reads SVGAGI. These same data were also listed under a study on yellow fever vaccine responses in identical twins.

This rearrangement joins TRBV6-5 to TRBJ2-1; 8 bases match TRBD2. The TCR originated in a woman between 18 and 29 years old in good health. Sequencing input: CD8+ T cells sorted from blood. The CDR3 DNA follows: TGTGCCAGCAGTTATGGCGTAGCGGGGTACAATGAGCAGTTCTTC. Translated, it gives CASSYGVAGYNEQFF.